This passage covers 27 T cell receptor beta chains from one sample sequenced in a study of siplizumab effects on memory and regulatory T cells (dated 2019 in TCRdb). The library relied on the immunoSEQ multiplex PCR assay. TCRdb holds this immuneACCESS table with in-frame rearrangements only. Some clones are missing; in checked studies, unresolved V genes explain under half, and the rest has no known cause. Counted in this sample were about 100,000 clones; 75% to 95% of them appeared once. The ten largest clones represent about 0.15% of the sample. Material: CD4+ T cells sorted from blood. The receptors derive from a human donor in good health.

The chain links TRBV6-5 to TRBJ1-2, with a tentative D call TRBD1 (6 bases). Between the trimmed V and J ends, which lost 6 bases and 5 bases, there was a span of 13 bases. Germline CDR1 and CDR2: MNHEY and SVGAGI. CDR3 length: 13 residues. The CDR3 region is CASSPRGAYGYTF. The CDR3 nucleotides read TGTGCCAGCAGCCCGAGGGGGGCGTATGGCTACACCTTC.

The CDR3 DNA reads as TGTGCCAGCAGCCGTCTGTCCTACGAGCAGTACTTC. As protein: CASSRLSYEQYF. The chain joins TRBV5-4 to TRBJ2-7; D unresolved. Trimming shortened V by 4 bases and J by 1 base, and 6 bases separated the two germline ends. Germline lookup yields CDR1 SGHNT and CDR2 YYREEE (reference sequence). CDR3 length: 12 residues.

The chain recombines TRBV6-1 with TRBJ1-2; no reliable D call. This CDR3 has 12 residues. Germline V gives CDR1 MNHNS, CDR2 SASEGT. The V end was cut by 3 bases, the J end by 5 bases, with 7 bases between. This chain's CDR3 is CASSDKRYGYTF. CDR3 sequence (DNA): TGTGCCAGCAGTGATAAACGTTATGGCTACACCTTC.

There are a few counts of this clone. The chain joins TRBV5-1 to TRBJ2-3; 9 nucleotides agree with TRBD2. This CDR3 spans 16 amino acids. Germline V gives CDR1 SGHRS, CDR2 YFSETQ. Losses at the gene ends were 0 bases for V and 3 bases for J; bases not matched to a gene: 5. CDR3 in amino acids: CASSLGSGGLTDTQYF. For the CDR3, the DNA is TGCGCCAGCAGCTTGGGGAGCGGGGGGTTGACAGATACGCAGTATTTT.

This chain uses TRBV19 with TRBJ1-1, with a possible D match to TRBD1 (5 bases). The CDR3 is made up of 15 amino acids. Trimming cost V 6 bases and J 3 bases, with 17 bases left between them. Germline lookup yields CDR1 LNHDA and CDR2 SQIVND (reference sequence). This CDR3 is CASREGRRGDTEAFF. For the CDR3, the DNA is TGTGCCAGTAGGGAGGGGAGGAGGGGAGACACTGAAGCTTTCTTT.

The chain is built from TRBV2 and TRBJ2-5; 9 bases map to TRBD2. Germline CDR1 reads SNHLY; CDR2 reads FYNNEI. The V and J ends lost 10 bases and 5 bases, in that order; junction bases with no gene match: 11. This CDR3 comprises 14 residues. The CDR3: CATGASGVAETQYF. The CDR3 DNA sequence: TGTGCCACTGGGGCTAGCGGGGTGGCGGAGACCCAGTACTTC.

J is TRBJ1-2 and V is TRBV10-3; D is undetermined. The germline CDR1 and CDR2 sequences are ENHRY and SYGVKD. This CDR3 is 15 amino acids long. Between the trimmed V and J ends, which lost 0 bases and 1 base, there was a span of 9 bases. The CDR3 coding sequence is TGTGCCATCAGTGAGTCCCTGACGGTTAACTATGGCTACACCTTC. Protein: CAISESLTVNYGYTF.

The CDR3: CAISETNGRGATDTQYF. The CDR3 DNA follows: TGTGCCATCAGTGAGACTAACGGGCGGGGGGCGACAGATACGCAGTATTTT. The chain combines TRBV10-3 with TRBJ2-3, with 8 bases matching TRBD2. J gave up 3 bases and V 2 bases, and 10 bases lay outside the gene matches. This CDR3 comprises 17 residues. Germline CDR1 ENHRY, CDR2 SYGVKD.

The chain joins TRBV19 to TRBJ2-7, with D unclear. Germline CDR1 and CDR2: LNHDA and SQIVND (reference sequence). This CDR3 has 11 residues. V gave up 1 base and J gave up 11 bases, with 9 bases separating them. CDR3 DNA sequence: TGTGCCAGTAGTATAGGGCAGAGAAAGTACTTC. It codes for CASSIGQRKYF.

The chain carries TRBV6-1 and TRBJ2-7, with D perhaps being TRBD1 or TRBD2 (5 bases each). Germline V gene data show CDR1 as MNHNS and CDR2 as SASEGT. The CDR3 covers 12 residues. V lost 9 bases, J lost 2 bases, and 11 bases lay in between. CDR3 region: CASNGAAYEQYF. The CDR3 coding sequence is TGTGCCAGTAACGGGGCAGCCTACGAGCAGTACTTC.

V usage is TRBV2 and J usage is TRBJ1-5, with D possibly TRBD1 on 6 matching bases. CDR1 and CDR2 from the germline V gene are SNHLY and FYNNEI. The CDR3 contains 15 residues. Trimming stripped 5 bases from V and 3 bases from J, with 14 bases between. CDR3 nucleotides: TGTGCCAGCAGTCTTAGGGGGGTGGACAATCAGCCCCAGCATTTT. As protein: CASSLRGVDNQPQHF. The full variable domain, completed using reference TRBV2 and TRBJ1-5, is EPEVTQTPSHQVTQMGQEVILRCVPISNHLYFYWYRQILGQKVEFLVSFYNNEISEKSEIFDDQFSVERPDGSNFTLKIRSTKLEDSAMYFCASSLRGVDNQPQHFGDGTRLSIL.

The V and J genes are TRBV2 and TRBJ1-2; possibly TRBD1 for D (5 bases). Trimming removed 3 bases at V and 3 bases at J, with 17 bases between. This CDR3 has 16 residues. From germline, CDR1 is SNHLY and CDR2 FYNNEI. DNA of the CDR3: TGTGCCAGCAGTGATTCCGGGCAGGGTCACGACTATGGCTACACCTTC. Encoded protein: CASSDSGQGHDYGYTF.

The J gene is TRBJ2-7, the V gene TRBV4-1, with 7 bases fitting TRBD1. There are 15 residues in the CDR3. The ends lost 3 bases at V and 3 bases at J; junction bases unmatched: 8. In germline, CDR1 is MGHRA, CDR2 YSYEKL. The CDR3 region is CASSQGGQARYEQYF. DNA for the CDR3: TGCGCCAGCAGCCAGGGCGGACAGGCACGCTACGAGCAGTACTTC.

The rearrangement uses TRBV6-6 and TRBJ2-7, with D possibly TRBD1 on 5 matching bases. The CDR3 consists of 13 residues. Germline CDR1 MNHNY, CDR2 SVGAGI (reference sequence). With 2 bases removed from V and 0 bases from J, the gap between germline ends came to 5 bases. The CDR3, as DNA: TGTGCCAGCAGTTACGACAGCTCCTACGAGCAGTACTTC. This codes for CASSYDSSYEQYF.

The chain employs TRBV19 and TRBJ1-2; 7 bases match TRBD1. V trimming: 5 bases; J trimming: 6 bases; junction bases outside the gene matches: 12. This CDR3 is built from 15 residues. Germline CDR1 reads LNHDA; CDR2 reads SQIVND (reference sequence). As DNA, the CDR3 is TGTGCCAGTAGTTCGGACCGGGGACAGTACAATGGCTACACCTTC. This sequence encodes CASSSDRGQYNGYTF.

The V and J genes are TRBV10-1 and TRBJ2-5; TRBD2 matches at 7 bases. The CDR3 covers 15 residues. The V segment lost 8 bases and the J segment 4 bases; nucleotides outside the gene matches: 13. Germline CDR1 reads WNHNN; CDR2 reads SYGVQD (reference sequence). The CDR3 sequence is CASREWGGVVETQYF. The DNA for the CDR3 is TGCGCCAGCCGCGAGTGGGGGGGGGTGGTAGAGACCCAGTACTTC.

The chain couples TRBV5-4 to TRBJ2-3; no clear D gene. This CDR3 spans 14 amino acids. Trimming pared 4 bases from V and 6 bases from J, leaving 15 bases between. Germline V gene sequence: CDR1 SGHNT, CDR2 YYREEE (reference sequence). The CDR3 loop reads CASSPTIALDTQYF. CDR3 DNA: TGTGCCAGCAGCCCGACAATCGCCCTGGATACGCAGTATTTT.

The chain has TRBV5-6 and TRBJ2-3, with D tentatively TRBD1 (5 bases). V was clipped by 0 bases and J by 8 bases, with 10 bases between them. The CDR3 extends over 13 amino acids. The germline gives CDR1 SGHDT, CDR2 YYEEEE. The CDR3 DNA is TGTGCCAGCAGCTTGGCTACAGGTCGTACGCAGTATTTT. Residues: CASSLATGRTQYF.

The chain has TRBV9 and TRBJ2-5, with D tentatively TRBD1 (5 bases). This CDR3 spans 14 amino acids. Per germline, CDR1 SGDLS and CDR2 YYNGEE. The V end was cut by 0 bases, the J end by 4 bases, with 10 bases between. CDR3 bases: TGTGCCAGCAGCGTAGGGAGACAGAGAGAGACCCAGTACTTC. This codes for CASSVGRQRETQYF. The full variable domain, with the rest looked up from reference TRBV9 and TRBJ2-5, is DSGVTQTPKHLITATGQRVTLRCSPRSGDLSVYWYQQSLDQGLQFLIQYYNGEERAKGNILERFSAQQFPDLHSELNLSSLELGDSALYFCASSVGRQRETQYFGPGTRLLVL.

CDR3 DNA sequence: TGTGCCAGCAGTTACGCAGGGTTGGACGGCTACACCTTC. Its protein product is CASSYAGLDGYTF. The chain carries TRBV6-6 and TRBJ1-2; D perhaps matches TRBD1 (5 bases). The CDR3 runs to 13 residues. V was pared by 2 bases and J by 8 bases, with 12 bases between. Germline-derived CDR1 and CDR2 are MNHNY and SVGAGI (reference sequence).

The J gene is TRBJ2-5, the V gene TRBV6-5, with 7 bases aligning to TRBD1. The CDR3 has 15 residues. V gave up 4 bases and J gave up 0 bases; unmatched junction bases: 5. From germline, CDR1 is MNHEY and CDR2 SVGAGI. Written as DNA, the CDR3 is TGTGCCAGCAGTTCGGCAGGGGGATACCAAGAGACCCAGTACTTC. Translation gives CASSSAGGYQETQYF.

V usage is TRBV5-1 and J usage is TRBJ1-1; 7 positions match TRBD1. The junction had 7 bases not matched to a gene; V was cut back by 4 bases and J by 1 base. Looked up from germline, CDR1 is SGHRS and CDR2 is YFSETQ. This CDR3 region has 15 residues. CDR3 amino acids: CASSEGTAPNTEAFF. The CDR3 nucleotides are TGCGCCAGCAGCGAGGGGACAGCCCCGAACACTGAAGCTTTCTTT.

This clone was seen a single time. The J gene is TRBJ1-2, the V gene TRBV5-6; possibly TRBD1 for D (5 bases). Germline V gene lookup returns CDR1 SGHDT and CDR2 YYEEEE. The length of the CDR3 is 14 residues. Trimming shortened V by 5 bases and J by 0 bases, and 11 bases separated the two germline ends. Here the CDR3 reads CASSYRPTNYGYTF. In DNA, the CDR3 is TGTGCCAGCAGTTACAGGCCCACTAACTATGGCTACACCTTC.

V and J are TRBV4-1 and TRBJ1-4, with 9 bases matching TRBD1. This CDR3 contains 15 residues. Germline CDR1 is MGHRA and CDR2 is YSYEKL. With V trimmed by 2 bases and J by 8 bases, 6 bases remained unmatched. CDR3 in DNA: TGCGCCAGCAGCCAAACGGGACAGGGACGGGAAAAACTGTTTTTT. As protein: CASSQTGQGREKLFF.

The chain is built from TRBV5-1 and TRBJ2-6; D may be TRBD2 (5 bases). The germline gives CDR1 SGHRS, CDR2 YFSETQ. The CDR3 sequence is 14 residues long. Trimming took off 6 bases at V and 0 bases at J, with 7 bases between the two ends. CDR3 DNA: TGCGCCAGCAAAGAGGGCTCTGGGGCCAACGTCCTGACTTTC. Translated, it gives CASKEGSGANVLTF.

The J gene is TRBJ2-2, the V gene TRBV7-3; D not resolved. CDR1 is SGHTA and CDR2 is FQGTGA in the germline V gene. The CDR3 consists of 16 residues. The V and J ends lost 1 base and 0 bases respectively, with 9 bases between them. The CDR3 coding sequence is TGTGCCAGCAGCTTAATGGCTATTACGAACACCGGGGAGCTGTTTTTT. This translates into CASSLMAITNTGELFF.

The rearrangement joins TRBV6-6 to TRBJ2-5, with D unclear. Germline V CDR1 and CDR2: MNHNY, SVGAGI (reference sequence). Trimming took off 6 bases at V and 5 bases at J, with 13 bases between the two ends. The CDR3 loop spans 13 amino acids. In nucleotides, the CDR3 is TGTGCCAGCAGACCCTCGGTTGGGGAGACCCAGTACTTC. It specifies CASRPSVGETQYF.